In its sample, the clone carrying this T cell receptor (beta chain) was seen a few times. Clones were sequenced by immunoSEQ multiplex PCR, and TCRdb holds only the in-frame ones, with some missing. The sample lists hundreds of thousands of clones, about three quarters occurring once. V lost 0 bases, J lost 6 bases, and 6 bases lay in between. The CDR3 consists of 12 residues. Germline values: CDR1 MDHEN, CDR2 SYDVKM. This sample was included in a study of shared clonotypes between healthy human individuals. Sequenced: PBMCs. This TCR was sampled from a middle-aged woman in good health. Some clones in this sample may be carry-over from other donors' samples. This chain links TRBV28 with TRBJ2-7; maybe TRBD2 (6 bases). Here the CDR3 reads CASSLWGGEQYF. In DNA, the CDR3 is TGTGCCAGCAGTTTATGGGGAGGCGAGCAGTACTTC.